These 20 T cell receptor beta chains share one sample of origin, sequenced in a study of cytotoxic CD8 clonotypes in ibrutinib-treated CLL. Clones were sequenced by immunoSEQ multiplex PCR, and TCRdb holds only the in-frame ones, with some missing. This sample has roughly 40,000 clones, with about two thirds found just once. The sequencing used PBMCs, collected at disease progression, from a patient treated with ibrutinib. The source of these receptors is a human donor with chronic lymphocytic leukemia.

The genes are TRBV7-8 and TRBJ1-1; D unclear. Deletions cut 0 bases from V and 7 bases from J, with 15 bases between. From germline, CDR1 is SGHVS and CDR2 FQNEAQ. The CDR3 is 15 amino acids. CDR3 in amino acids: CASSLAPEGLGEAFF. The CDR3 DNA follows: TGTGCCAGCAGCTTAGCCCCCGAGGGTCTGGGTGAAGCTTTCTTT. Variable domain in full (rest from reference TRBV7-8 and TRBJ1-1): GAGVSQSPRYKVAKRGQDVALRCDPISGHVSLFWYQQALGQGPEFLTYFQNEAQLDKSGLPSDRFFAERPEGSVSTLKIQRTQQEDSAVYLCASSLAPEGLGEAFFGQGTRLTVV.

The CDR3 nucleotides are TGTGCCAGTAGTATATCCCCCAGCGGGAGGGGCACAGATACGCAGTATTTT. Encoded protein: CASSISPSGRGTDTQYF. The rearrangement uses TRBV19 and TRBJ2-3, with 10 bases that match TRBD2. The germline V gene encodes CDR1 LNHDA and CDR2 SQIVND (reference sequence). The CDR3 loop spans 17 amino acids. Unmatched junction bases numbered 6, after V lost 2 bases and J lost 1 base.

This clone was seen only a few times. Written as DNA, the CDR3 is TGTGCCAGCAGTTTACAGCCGGGACAGGGGGTCCCTGGCTACACCTTC. This translates into CASSLQPGQGVPGYTF. The chain uses TRBV28 and TRBJ1-2, with 11 bases lining up with TRBD1. Per germline, CDR1 MDHEN and CDR2 SYDVKM. J was trimmed by 7 bases and V by 2 bases; bases with no gene match: 9. This CDR3 has 16 residues.

The chain has TRBV9 and TRBJ1-1; D is possibly TRBD1 (6 bases). This CDR3 has 16 residues. Germline values: CDR1 SGDLS, CDR2 YYNGEE. V lost 3 bases to trimming and J lost 1 base, with 16 bases between them. The CDR3 DNA follows: TGTGCCAGCAGCGCCACTCTCAGGGGTTCGAACACTGAAGCTTTCTTT. It encodes CASSATLRGSNTEAFF.

V and J are TRBV6-6 and TRBJ2-3; D is unresolved. V was cut by 7 bases and J by 2 bases, with 7 bases left in between. This CDR3 spans 12 amino acids. Germline V gene lookup returns CDR1 MNHNY and CDR2 SVGAGI (reference sequence). The CDR3 nucleotides are TGTGCCAGCAACCGGTTCACAGATACGCAGTATTTT. Translating it yields CASNRFTDTQYF.

There are a few counts of this clone. J is TRBJ2-7 and V is TRBV4-1, with 8 bases lining up with TRBD1. Germline lookup yields CDR1 MGHRA and CDR2 YSYEKL. The V and J ends lost 2 bases and 0 bases, in that order; junction bases with no gene match: 12. The CDR3 runs 18 residues. Written as DNA, the CDR3 is TGCGCCAGCAGCCAAAAGCCGCAGGGGGCCTCTAGCTCCTACGAGCAGTACTTC. This codes for CASSQKPQGASSSYEQYF.

The chain has TRBV19 and TRBJ2-3; D is unclear. Germline CDR1 and CDR2: LNHDA and SQIVND (reference sequence). V shed 5 bases and J shed 0 bases, with 9 bases lying between them. This CDR3 is built from 14 residues. The CDR3 DNA is TGTGCCAGTAGTCGCCTAGGGAGCACAGATACGCAGTATTTT. This gives the protein CASSRLGSTDTQYF.

The chain joins TRBV30 to TRBJ1-1; tentatively, D is TRBD1 (5 bases). CDR1 is GTSNPN, CDR2 SVGIG, per germline (reference sequence). V dropped 5 bases and J dropped 4 bases, with 20 bases sitting between them. CDR3 length: 15 amino acids. CDR3 nucleotides: TGTGCCTGGTCCACCAAGAGGGGTAGGGTCACTGAAGCTTTCTTT. Translating it yields CAWSTKRGRVTEAFF.

The V gene is TRBV28, the J gene TRBJ1-1, with D uncertain. Germline V gene data show CDR1 as MDHEN and CDR2 as SYDVKM. The CDR3 runs to 13 residues. Trimming cost V 3 bases and J 8 bases, with 13 bases left between them. Here the CDR3 DNA reads TGTGCCAGCAGTTTCGACTTATCCACGGAAGCTTTCTTT. Translated: CASSFDLSTEAFF.

This chain joins TRBV2 and TRBJ2-3; possibly TRBD2 for D (5 bases). Germline V gene sequence: CDR1 SNHLY, CDR2 FYNNEI. V was shortened by 8 bases and J by 2 bases, with 5 bases between the two germline ends. This CDR3 is built from 11 residues. For the CDR3, the DNA is TGTGCCAGCGGACTCACAGATACGCAGTATTTT. Its protein is CASGLTDTQYF.

By frequency in the sample, this clone is medium-sized. The chain uses TRBV11-2 and TRBJ2-5; 7 bases are shared with TRBD2. The V and J ends lost 8 bases and 4 bases, in that order; junction bases with no gene match: 7. CDR3 length equals 13 residues. Germline values: CDR1 SGHAT, CDR2 FQNNGV. CDR3: CASGGGVGETQYF. The CDR3 coding sequence is TGTGCCAGCGGGGGGGGAGTAGGAGAGACCCAGTACTTC.

This chain joins TRBV7-6 and TRBJ2-2, with 11 bases identical to TRBD2. The CDR3 length is 16 residues. CDR1 is SGHVS and CDR2 is FNYEAQ in the germline V gene. V dropped 1 base and J dropped 7; count of bases not matched to a gene: 5. CDR3 sequence: CASSLVVTSGSGELFF. The DNA of the CDR3 is TGTGCCAGCAGCTTAGTGGTAACTAGCGGGAGCGGGGAGCTGTTTTTT.

The chain has TRBV9 and TRBJ1-2; no firm D call. Germline V gene data show CDR1 as SGDLS and CDR2 as YYNGEE. V was shortened by 4 bases and J by 2 bases, with 6 bases between the two germline ends. CDR3 length: 12 residues. The CDR3 sequence: CASSHPNYGYTF. The CDR3 nucleotides read TGTGCCAGCAGCCATCCCAACTATGGCTACACCTTC.

CDR3 in amino acids: CASSYGSARGRYEQYF. CDR3 nucleotide sequence: TGTGCCAGCAGTTACGGGTCAGCCAGGGGTAGATACGAGCAGTACTTC. The chain uses TRBV6-5 and TRBJ2-7, with D possibly being TRBD1 (6 bases). The V gene's germline CDR1 is MNHEY and CDR2 SVGAGI. V was shortened by 2 bases and J by 4 bases, with 18 bases between the two germline ends. The CDR3 runs to 16 residues.

This clone is medium-sized within its sample. V gene TRBV14 combines with J gene TRBJ2-4, with TRBD2 identical over 13 bases. This CDR3 is 19 amino acids long. J gave up 2 bases and V 4 bases, and 11 bases lay outside the gene matches. Germline assignment: CDR1 SGHDN and CDR2 FVKESK. For the CDR3, the DNA is TGTGCCAGCAGCCCGGGACTAGCGGGACGCGGCGGGCCCAAAAACATTCAGTACTTC. Its protein product is CASSPGLAGRGGPKNIQYF.

This clone was seen just once. This chain connects TRBV19 to TRBJ1-4; no clear D. Germline V gene data show CDR1 as LNHDA and CDR2 as SQIVND (reference sequence). The CDR3 consists of 14 residues. V was clipped by 6 bases and J by 3 bases, with 11 bases between them. This CDR3 is CASRFGQANEKLFF. The CDR3 DNA follows: TGTGCCAGTAGGTTTGGGCAGGCTAATGAAAAACTGTTTTTT. The complete variable domain, with remaining parts taken from reference TRBV19 and TRBJ1-4, reads DGGITQSPKYLFRKEGQNVTLSCEQNLNHDAMYWYRQDPGQGLRLIYYSQIVNDFQKGDIAEGYSVSREKKESFPLTVTSAQKNPTAFYLCASRFGQANEKLFFGSGTQLSVL.

This chain uses TRBV18 with TRBJ2-5; D unclear. CDR1 and CDR2 (germline): KGHSH, LQKENI. This CDR3 is 14 amino acids long. Trimming took 4 bases from V and 2 from J, leaving 11 bases between them. For the CDR3, the DNA is TGTGCCAGCTCACGAACCACGCTACAAGAGACCCAGTACTTC. Translating it yields CASSRTTLQETQYF.

The chain has TRBV11-3 and TRBJ1-3; D gene unclear. CDR3 length: 16 residues. The V end was cut by 5 bases, the J end by 0 bases, with 14 bases between. Germline CDR1 is SGHNT and CDR2 is YENEEA. The CDR3 DNA reads TGTGCCAGCAGCACCGGCCTGCAGTCCTCTGGAAACACCATATATTTT. Its translation: CASSTGLQSSGNTIYF.

This sequence joins TRBV9 and TRBJ2-7; D is undetermined. The V end lost 0 bases, the J end lost 2 bases, and 9 bases lay between the germline ends. The CDR3 is made up of 14 amino acids. Germline V gives CDR1 SGDLS, CDR2 YYNGEE. CDR3 DNA: TGTGCCAGCAGCGTAGCTGAGGCGCCCTACGAGCAGTACTTC. Translation: CASSVAEAPYEQYF.

This clone was counted a few times. The chain uses TRBV19 and TRBJ1-4, with a possible D match to TRBD1 (5 bases). This CDR3 has 16 residues. The V end lost 5 bases, the J end lost 3 bases, and 16 bases lay between the germline ends. Germline-derived CDR1 and CDR2 are LNHDA and SQIVND (reference sequence). The CDR3 protein is CASSGQGYGPNEKLFF. The CDR3 nucleotides are TGTGCCAGTAGTGGGCAGGGATATGGTCCTAATGAAAAACTGTTTTTT.